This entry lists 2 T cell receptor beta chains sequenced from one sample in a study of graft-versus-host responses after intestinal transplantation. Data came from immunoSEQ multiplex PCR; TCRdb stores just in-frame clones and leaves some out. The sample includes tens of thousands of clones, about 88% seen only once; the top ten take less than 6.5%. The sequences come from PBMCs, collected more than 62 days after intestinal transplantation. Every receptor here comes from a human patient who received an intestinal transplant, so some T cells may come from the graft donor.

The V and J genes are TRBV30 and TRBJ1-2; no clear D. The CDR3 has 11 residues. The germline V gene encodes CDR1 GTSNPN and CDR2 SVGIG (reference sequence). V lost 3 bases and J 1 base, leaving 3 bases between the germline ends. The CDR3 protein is CAWSVNYGYTF. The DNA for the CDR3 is TGTGCCTGGAGCGTTAACTATGGCTACACCTTC.

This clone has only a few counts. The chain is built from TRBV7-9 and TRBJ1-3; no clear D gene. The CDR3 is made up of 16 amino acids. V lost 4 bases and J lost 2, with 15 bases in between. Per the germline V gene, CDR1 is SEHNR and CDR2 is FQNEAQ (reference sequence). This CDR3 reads CASSYHPPYPGNTIYF. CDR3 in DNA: TGTGCCAGCAGCTACCACCCTCCGTACCCTGGAAACACCATATATTTT.